These 10 T cell receptor beta chains originate from one sample sequenced in a study of ipilimumab plus nivolumab after autologous stem cell transplantation. Sequencing was performed with immunoSEQ multiplex PCR; in TCRdb, only in-frame clones are kept and a portion is missing. Here the sample spans some 45,000 clones, about 88% being singletons. Here the sequenced sample was PBMCs, taken in a trial of ipilimumab plus nivolumab as post-transplant consolidation. Receptors were obtained from a male donor with multiple myeloma.

The chain links TRBV5-1 to TRBJ2-7; no firm D call. V lost 4 bases and J lost 6, with 23 bases in between. CDR3 length equals 16 residues. The germline CDR1 and CDR2 sequences are SGHRS and YFSETQ. The CDR3 sequence is CASSTGTRPLSLEQYF. CDR3 sequence (DNA): TGCGCCAGCAGCACTGGAACCAGACCCCTGAGTCTCGAGCAGTACTTC.

The CDR3 DNA reads TGTGCCAGCAGTTACTCGAACGGGAACGGCTATGGCTACACCTTC. Translating it yields CASSYSNGNGYGYTF. The chain recombines TRBV6-5 with TRBJ1-2; D remains unclear. Germline V CDR1 and CDR2: MNHEY, SVGAGI. This CDR3 is built from 15 residues. Deletions cut 0 bases from V and 4 bases from J, with 12 bases between.

The chain employs TRBV10-2 and TRBJ2-5; 14 nucleotides match TRBD2. Matching the DNA end better, TRBJ2-7 makes the J call doubtful. The CDR3 runs to 15 residues. CDR1 and CDR2 from the germline V gene are WSHSY and SAAADI. CDR3 loop: CASREGLAGVYEQYF. DNA of the CDR3: TGCGCCAGCAGGGAGGGACTAGCGGGAGTCTACGAGCAGTACTTC.

The chain joins TRBV19 to TRBJ1-4; D may be TRBD1 (5 bases). CDR1 LNHDA and CDR2 SQIVND come from the germline V gene (reference sequence). The CDR3 has 13 residues. V was pared by 4 bases and J by 8 bases, with 11 bases between. CDR3 residues: CASSNPGYEKLFF. The CDR3 DNA sequence: TGTGCCAGTAGTAACCCAGGGTACGAAAAACTGTTTTTT.

V usage is TRBV6-4 and J usage is TRBJ1-5, with D possibly TRBD1 on 6 matching bases. The V end was cut by 2 bases, the J end by 2 bases, with 10 bases between. The length of the CDR3 is 15 residues. CDR1 and CDR2 (germline): MRHNA, SNTAGT. The CDR3: CASSDGGQGNQPQHF. The CDR3 nucleotides are TGTGCCAGCAGTGACGGGGGGCAAGGCAATCAGCCCCAGCATTTT.

This clone occurred once. J is TRBJ1-2 and V is TRBV29-1; the D gene is possibly TRBD1 (5 bases). Germline V gene data show CDR1 as SQVTM and CDR2 as ANQGSEA. The V gene lost 3 bases and the J gene lost 6 bases, with 11 bases spanning the gap. The CDR3 extends over 12 amino acids. The CDR3 DNA reads as TGCAGCGTTGAGGGGCAGGGTAATGGCTACACCTTC. It specifies CSVEGQGNGYTF.

J is TRBJ1-3 and V is TRBV9, with D uncertain. CDR3 length: 17 amino acids. Trimming removed 3 bases at V and 0 bases at J, with 16 bases between. The germline V gene encodes CDR1 SGDLS and CDR2 YYNGEE. The CDR3: CASSGSRRTVSGNTIYF. In DNA form, the CDR3 reads TGTGCCAGCAGCGGCAGTCGACGTACGGTCTCTGGAAACACCATATATTTT. Full variable domain (rest looked up from reference TRBV9 and TRBJ1-3): DSGVTQTPKHLITATGQRVTLRCSPRSGDLSVYWYQQSLDQGLQFLIQYYNGEERAKGNILERFSAQQFPDLHSELNLSSLELGDSALYFCASSGSRRTVSGNTIYFGEGSWLTVV.

This clone was counted a single time. The chain joins TRBV19 to TRBJ1-1, with D unclear. This CDR3 spans 14 amino acids. Germline lookup yields CDR1 LNHDA and CDR2 SQIVND (reference sequence). V lost 4 bases, J lost 7 bases, and 16 bases lay in between. CDR3 in DNA: TGTGCCAGTAGTAAGGCCGGGCAGTTTGGTGAAGCTTTCTTT. Protein product: CASSKAGQFGEAFF. Full variable domain (missing parts from reference TRBV19 and TRBJ1-1): DGGITQSPKYLFRKEGQNVTLSCEQNLNHDAMYWYRQDPGQGLRLIYYSQIVNDFQKGDIAEGYSVSREKKESFPLTVTSAQKNPTAFYLCASSKAGQFGEAFFGQGTRLTVV.

This chain links TRBV7-3 with TRBJ1-2; the D gene is possibly TRBD1 (6 bases). With 3 bases removed from V and 8 bases from J, the gap between germline ends came to 13 bases. The CDR3 sequence is 13 residues long. Looked up from germline, CDR1 is SGHTA and CDR2 is FQGTGA. CDR3 sequence: CASSFPQGGGYTF. The DNA of the CDR3 is TGTGCCAGCAGCTTCCCACAGGGAGGCGGCTACACCTTC.

V gene TRBV5-1 combines with J gene TRBJ2-3, with TRBD1 matching 10 bases. The CDR3 totals 17 residues. Unmatched junction bases numbered 6, after V lost 0 bases and J lost 2 bases. Per germline, CDR1 SGHRS and CDR2 YFSETQ. The CDR3 coding sequence is TGCGCCAGCAGCTTGGTGGGACAGGGGCCCTACACAGATACGCAGTATTTT. Residues: CASSLVGQGPYTDTQYF.